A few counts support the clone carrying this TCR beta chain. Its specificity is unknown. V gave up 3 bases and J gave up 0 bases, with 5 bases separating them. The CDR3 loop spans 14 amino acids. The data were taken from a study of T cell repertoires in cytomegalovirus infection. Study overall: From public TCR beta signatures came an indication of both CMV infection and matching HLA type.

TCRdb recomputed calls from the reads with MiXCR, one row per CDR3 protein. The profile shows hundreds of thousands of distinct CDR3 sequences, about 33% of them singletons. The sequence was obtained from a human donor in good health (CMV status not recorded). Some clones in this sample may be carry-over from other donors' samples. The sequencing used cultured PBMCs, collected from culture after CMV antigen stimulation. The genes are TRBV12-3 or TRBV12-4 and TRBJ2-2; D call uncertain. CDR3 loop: CASSLIANTGELFF. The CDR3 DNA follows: TGTGCCAGCAGTTTGATAGCGAACACCGGGGAGCTGTTTTTT.